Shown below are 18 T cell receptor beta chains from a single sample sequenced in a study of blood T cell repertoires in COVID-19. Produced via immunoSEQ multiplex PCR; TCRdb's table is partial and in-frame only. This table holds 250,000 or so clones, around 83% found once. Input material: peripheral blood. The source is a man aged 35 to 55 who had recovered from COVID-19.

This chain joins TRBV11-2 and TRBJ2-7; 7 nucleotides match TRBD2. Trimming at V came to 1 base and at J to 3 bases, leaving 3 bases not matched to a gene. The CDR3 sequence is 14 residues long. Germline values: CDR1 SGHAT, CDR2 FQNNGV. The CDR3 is CASSLVQRGYEQYF. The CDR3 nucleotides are TGTGCCAGCAGCTTAGTCCAGCGGGGCTACGAGCAGTACTTC.

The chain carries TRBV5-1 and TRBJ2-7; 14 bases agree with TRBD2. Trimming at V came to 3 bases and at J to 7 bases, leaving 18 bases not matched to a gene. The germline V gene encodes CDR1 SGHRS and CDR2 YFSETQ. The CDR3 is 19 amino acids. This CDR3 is CASSSSGTPGLAGGLEQYF. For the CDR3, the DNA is TGCGCCAGCAGCTCCTCCGGGACTCCCGGACTAGCGGGGGGCTTGGAGCAGTACTTC.

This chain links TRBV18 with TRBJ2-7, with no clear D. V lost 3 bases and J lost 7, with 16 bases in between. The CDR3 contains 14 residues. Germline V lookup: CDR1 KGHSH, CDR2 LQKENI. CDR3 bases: TGTGCCAGCTCACCGGGTCAGGATCGACGGGAGCAGTACTTC. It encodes CASSPGQDRREQYF.

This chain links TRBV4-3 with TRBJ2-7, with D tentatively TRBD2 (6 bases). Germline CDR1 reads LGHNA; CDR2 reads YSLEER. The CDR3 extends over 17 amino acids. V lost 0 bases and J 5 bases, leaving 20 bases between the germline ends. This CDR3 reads CASSQDVSWLATDEQYF. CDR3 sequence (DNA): TGCGCCAGCAGCCAAGATGTTTCGTGGCTAGCGACGGACGAGCAGTACTTC.

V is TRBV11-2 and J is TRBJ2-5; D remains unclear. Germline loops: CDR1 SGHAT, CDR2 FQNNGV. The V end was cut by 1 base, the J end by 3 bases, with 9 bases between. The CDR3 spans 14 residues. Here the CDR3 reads CASSLVGSEETQYF. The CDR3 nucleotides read TGTGCCAGCAGCTTAGTGGGCAGTGAAGAGACCCAGTACTTC.

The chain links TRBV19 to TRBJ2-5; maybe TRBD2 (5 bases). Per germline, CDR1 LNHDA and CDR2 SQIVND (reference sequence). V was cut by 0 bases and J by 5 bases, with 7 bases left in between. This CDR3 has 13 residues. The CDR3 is CASSIEGSETQYF. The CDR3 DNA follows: TGTGCCAGTAGTATAGAAGGGAGTGAGACCCAGTACTTC.

The CDR3 here is CASSQGSGGEQYF. The CDR3, as DNA: TGTGCCAGCAGCCAGGGGTCAGGGGGCGAGCAGTACTTC. The V gene is TRBV3-1 (or the pseudogene TRBV3-2), the J gene TRBJ2-7; 7 bases are a match to TRBD1. Germline CDR1 reads LGHDT; CDR2 reads YNNKEL (reference sequence). CDR3 length: 13 amino acids. V was pared by 3 bases and J by 6 bases, with 5 bases of the junction left unmatched.

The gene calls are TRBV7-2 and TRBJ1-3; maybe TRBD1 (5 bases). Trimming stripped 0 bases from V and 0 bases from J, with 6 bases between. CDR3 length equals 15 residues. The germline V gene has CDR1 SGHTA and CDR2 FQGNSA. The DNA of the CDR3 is TGTGCCAGCAGCTTAGCGCAGGGCTCTGGAAACACCATATATTTT. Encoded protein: CASSLAQGSGNTIYF.

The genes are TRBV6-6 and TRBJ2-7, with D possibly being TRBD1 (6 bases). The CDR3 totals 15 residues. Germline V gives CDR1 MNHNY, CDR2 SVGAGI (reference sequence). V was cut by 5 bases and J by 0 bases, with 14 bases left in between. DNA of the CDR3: TGTGCCAGCAGTGATGGACAGCGCAGCTCCTACGAGCAGTACTTC. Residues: CASSDGQRSSYEQYF.

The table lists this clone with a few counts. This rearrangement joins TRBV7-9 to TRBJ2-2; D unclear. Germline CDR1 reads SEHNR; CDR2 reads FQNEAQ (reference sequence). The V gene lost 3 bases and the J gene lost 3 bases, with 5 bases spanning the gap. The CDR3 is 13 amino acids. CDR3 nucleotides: TGTGCCAGCAGCTTCGACTACACCGGGGAGCTGTTTTTT. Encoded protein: CASSFDYTGELFF.

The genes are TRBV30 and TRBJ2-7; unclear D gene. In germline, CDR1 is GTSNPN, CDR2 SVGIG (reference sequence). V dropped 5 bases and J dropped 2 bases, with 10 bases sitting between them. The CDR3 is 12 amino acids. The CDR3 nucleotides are TGTGCCTGGGGACGGAGAGCCTACGAGCAGTACTTC. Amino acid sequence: CAWGRRAYEQYF.

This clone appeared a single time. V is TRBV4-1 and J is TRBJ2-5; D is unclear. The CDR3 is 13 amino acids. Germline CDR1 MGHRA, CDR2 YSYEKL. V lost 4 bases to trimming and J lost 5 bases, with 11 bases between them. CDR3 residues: CASSLWLAETQYF. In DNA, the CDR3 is TGCGCCAGCAGCCTCTGGCTGGCTGAGACCCAGTACTTC.

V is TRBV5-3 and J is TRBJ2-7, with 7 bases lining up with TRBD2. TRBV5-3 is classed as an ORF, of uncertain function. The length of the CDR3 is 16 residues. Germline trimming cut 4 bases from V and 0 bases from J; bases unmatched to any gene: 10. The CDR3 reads CARSTEGRAPSYEQYF. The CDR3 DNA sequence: TGTGCCAGAAGCACGGAGGGGAGGGCCCCCTCCTACGAGCAGTACTTC.

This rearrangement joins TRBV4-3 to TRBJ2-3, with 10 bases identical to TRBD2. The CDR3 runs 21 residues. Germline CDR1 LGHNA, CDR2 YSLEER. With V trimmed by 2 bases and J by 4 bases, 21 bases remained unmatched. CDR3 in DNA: TGCGCCAGCAGCCAAAACGGAGTAGCACAAGACAGCGGGGGGGTAGCAGATACGCAGTATTTT. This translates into CASSQNGVAQDSGGVADTQYF.

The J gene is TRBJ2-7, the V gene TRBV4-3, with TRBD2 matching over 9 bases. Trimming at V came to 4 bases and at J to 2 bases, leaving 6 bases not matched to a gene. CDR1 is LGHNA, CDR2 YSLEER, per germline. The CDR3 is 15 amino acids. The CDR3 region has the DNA TGCGCCAGCAGCCCCGGACTAGCGAACCCCTACGAGCAGTACTTC. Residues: CASSPGLANPYEQYF.

The CDR3 sequence is CASSPGQPHSGANVLTF. The CDR3 DNA is TGTGCCAGCAGCCCGGGACAGCCTCACTCTGGGGCCAACGTCCTGACTTTC. This chain connects TRBV5-4 to TRBJ2-6, with 7 bases matching TRBD1. This CDR3 has 17 amino acids. Trimming took 4 bases from V and 0 from J; bases not matched to a gene: 7. CDR1 SGHNT and CDR2 YYREEE come from the germline V gene (reference sequence).

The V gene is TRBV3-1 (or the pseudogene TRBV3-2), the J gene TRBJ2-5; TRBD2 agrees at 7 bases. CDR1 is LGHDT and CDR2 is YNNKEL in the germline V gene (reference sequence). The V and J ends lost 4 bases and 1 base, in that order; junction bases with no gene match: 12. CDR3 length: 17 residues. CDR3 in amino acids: CASSPLMGGRRQETQYF. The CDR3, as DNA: TGTGCCAGCAGCCCGCTTATGGGGGGGAGACGCCAAGAGACCCAGTACTTC.

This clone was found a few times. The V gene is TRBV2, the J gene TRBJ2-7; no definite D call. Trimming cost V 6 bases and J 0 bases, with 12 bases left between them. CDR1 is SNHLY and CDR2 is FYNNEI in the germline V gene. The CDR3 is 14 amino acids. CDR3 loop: CASSAQRSSYEQYF. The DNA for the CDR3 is TGTGCCAGCAGCGCTCAAAGGAGCTCCTACGAGCAGTACTTC.